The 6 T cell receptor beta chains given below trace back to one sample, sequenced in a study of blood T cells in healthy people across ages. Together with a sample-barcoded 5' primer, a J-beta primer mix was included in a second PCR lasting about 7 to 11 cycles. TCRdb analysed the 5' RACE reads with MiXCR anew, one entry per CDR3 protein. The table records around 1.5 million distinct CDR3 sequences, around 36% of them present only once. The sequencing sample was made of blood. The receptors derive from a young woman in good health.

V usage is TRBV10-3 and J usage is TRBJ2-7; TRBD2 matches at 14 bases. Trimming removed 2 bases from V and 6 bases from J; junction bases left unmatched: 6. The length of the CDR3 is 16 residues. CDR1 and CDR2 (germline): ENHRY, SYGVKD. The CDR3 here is CAISEGTSGRGGEQYF. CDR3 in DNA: TGTGCCATCAGTGAGGGGACTAGCGGGAGAGGGGGCGAGCAGTACTTC.

The CDR3 DNA is TGTGCCAGCAGCAGCAGGACAGGGGAGCCCAGGGAGCAGTTCTTC. Residues: CASSSRTGEPREQFF. The chain links TRBV7-8 to TRBJ2-1; 9 bases are a match to TRBD1. This CDR3 region has 15 residues. V gave up 5 bases and J gave up 10 bases; unmatched junction bases: 12. The V gene's germline CDR1 is SGHVS and CDR2 FQNEAQ.

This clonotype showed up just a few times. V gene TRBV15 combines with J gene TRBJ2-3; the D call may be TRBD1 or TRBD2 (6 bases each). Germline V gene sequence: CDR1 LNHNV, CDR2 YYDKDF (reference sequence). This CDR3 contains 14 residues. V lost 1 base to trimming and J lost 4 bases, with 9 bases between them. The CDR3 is CATSRGGAADTQYF. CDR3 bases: TGTGCCACCAGCAGAGGGGGGGCCGCAGATACGCAGTATTTT.

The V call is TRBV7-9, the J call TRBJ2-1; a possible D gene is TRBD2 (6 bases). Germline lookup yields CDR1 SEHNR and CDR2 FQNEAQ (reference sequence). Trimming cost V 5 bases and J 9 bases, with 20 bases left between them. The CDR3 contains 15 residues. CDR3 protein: CASSPPSAPKGEQFF. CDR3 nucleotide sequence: TGTGCCAGCAGCCCCCCTAGCGCCCCCAAGGGTGAGCAGTTCTTC.

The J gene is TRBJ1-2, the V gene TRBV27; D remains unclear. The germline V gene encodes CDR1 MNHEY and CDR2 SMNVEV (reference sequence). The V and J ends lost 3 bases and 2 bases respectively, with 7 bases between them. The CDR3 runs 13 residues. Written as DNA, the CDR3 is TGTGCCAGCAGTTTTTGGCCAAACTATGGCTACACCTTC. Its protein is CASSFWPNYGYTF.

The CDR3 bases are TGTGCCAGCAGTTTATTGGTAGCGGGCGCAGCAAATGAGCAGTTCTTC. The encoded protein is CASSLLVAGAANEQFF. The chain recombines TRBV27 with TRBJ2-1; 7 bases are a match to TRBD2. With 1 base clipped from V and 7 bases from J, the junction kept 10 bases outside the gene matches. CDR3 length equals 16 residues. CDR1 is MNHEY and CDR2 is SMNVEV in the germline V gene (reference sequence).